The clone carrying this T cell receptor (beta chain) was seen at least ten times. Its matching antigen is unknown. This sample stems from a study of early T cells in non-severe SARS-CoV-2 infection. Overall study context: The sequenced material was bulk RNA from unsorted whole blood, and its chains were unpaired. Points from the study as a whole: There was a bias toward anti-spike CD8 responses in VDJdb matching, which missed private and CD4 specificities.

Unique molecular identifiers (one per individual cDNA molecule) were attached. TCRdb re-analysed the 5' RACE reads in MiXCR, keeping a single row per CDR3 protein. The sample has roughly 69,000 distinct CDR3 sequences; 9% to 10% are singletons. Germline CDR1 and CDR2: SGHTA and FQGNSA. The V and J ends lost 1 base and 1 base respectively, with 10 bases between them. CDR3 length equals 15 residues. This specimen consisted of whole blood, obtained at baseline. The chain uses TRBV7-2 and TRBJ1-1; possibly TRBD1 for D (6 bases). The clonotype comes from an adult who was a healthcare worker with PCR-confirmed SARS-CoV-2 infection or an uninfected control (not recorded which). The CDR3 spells CASSLEGGPNTEAFF. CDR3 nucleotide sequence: TGTGCCAGCAGCTTAGAGGGGGGACCGAACACTGAAGCTTTCTTT.